Below, one T cell receptor beta chain is given with its context. Its antigen is not known. This entry is derived from a study of cytomegalovirus exposure and HLA in healthy donors. Whole-study results and caveats: Reports described diagnosis of cytomegalovirus status by the classifier as highly specific and sensitive. TCR beta chains numbering some 150 were designated cytomegalovirus-associated.

The CDR3 runs 18 residues. Germline CDR1 SGHRS, CDR2 YFSETQ. J was trimmed by 2 bases and V by 0 bases; bases with no gene match: 11. Sequencing was performed with immunoSEQ multiplex PCR; in TCRdb, only in-frame clones are kept and a portion is missing. The sample lists some 110,000 clones, about 88% occurring once. The sequencing input was PBMCs. The chain is built from TRBV5-1 and TRBJ2-1; 7 bases line up with TRBD1. The receptor was derived from a man aged 18 to 29 in good health and CMV-seropositive. The CDR3 is CASSLEAMGQRPYNEQFF. The CDR3 DNA reads as TGCGCCAGCAGCTTGGAGGCTATGGGACAGAGACCCTACAATGAGCAGTTCTTC.